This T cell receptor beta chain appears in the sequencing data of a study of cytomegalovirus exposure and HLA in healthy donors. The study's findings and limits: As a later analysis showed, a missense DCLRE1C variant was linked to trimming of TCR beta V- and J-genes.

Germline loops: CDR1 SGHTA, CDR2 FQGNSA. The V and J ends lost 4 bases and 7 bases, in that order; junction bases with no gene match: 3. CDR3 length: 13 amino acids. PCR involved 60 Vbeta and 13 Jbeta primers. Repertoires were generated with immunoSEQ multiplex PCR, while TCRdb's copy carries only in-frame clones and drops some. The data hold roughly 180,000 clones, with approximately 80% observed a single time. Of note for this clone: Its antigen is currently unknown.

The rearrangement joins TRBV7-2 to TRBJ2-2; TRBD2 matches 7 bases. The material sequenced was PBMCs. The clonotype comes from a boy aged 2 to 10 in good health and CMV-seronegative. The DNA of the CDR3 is TGTGCCAGCAGCTGGCTAGCGGTCGGGGAGCTGTTTTTT. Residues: CASSWLAVGELFF.